This note documents a single T cell receptor beta chain sequence. Trimming cost V 0 bases and J 0 bases, with 5 bases left between them. This CDR3 contains 14 residues. Germline CDR1 and CDR2: MNHEY and SVGAGI. This sample stems from a study of OX40 agonist ivuxolimab in advanced cancers. The data were produced by immunoSEQ multiplex PCR, yet TCRdb's version contains in-frame clones alone and is incomplete. The profile shows tens of thousands of clones, roughly 87% of them singletons. This sequence originates from an adult with an advanced solid tumor such as melanoma, head and neck, liver or kidney cancer. The sequencing used CD4+ or CD8+ T cells sorted from blood, collected in a trial of the OX40 agonist ivuxolimab. This sequence joins TRBV6-5 and TRBJ1-1; D gene uncertain. This CDR3 is CASSYSALNTEAFF. For the CDR3, the DNA is TGTGCCAGCAGTTACTCAGCATTGAACACTGAAGCTTTCTTT.